This T cell receptor (beta chain) derives from a study of T cells in Graves' hyperthyroidism and ophthalmopathy (dated by TCRdb to about 2019). General notes on the study: Peripheral blood was sampled at the time of initial diagnosis, prior to any treatment. To identify TCR V-J signatures that set the groups apart, the researchers used a discovery cohort of roughly 100 patients, made up of 40 to 45 with Graves' ophthalmopathy and 57 with stable Graves' hyperthyroidism. Whether ophthalmopathy could be predicted prospectively was tested in an independent validation cohort made up of approximately 19 hyperthyroidism patients plus 17 patients who later progressed to ophthalmopathy. The 75 to 100 discovery patients were randomly split 7:3 into training and test sets. The study also compared thyroid tissue and blood T-cell repertoires from roughly 6 Graves' hyperthyroidism patients. After sampling, hyperthyroidism patients received methimazole starting at 30 mg daily, and ophthalmopathy patients received high-dose intravenous methylprednisolone. According to the paper, TCR Vbeta CDR3 sequencing was carried out on about 140 peripheral blood samples, which came from around 43 ophthalmopathy, around 74 hyperthyroidism and around 17 progressor patients. Findings and caveats that apply to the study as a whole: No statistical method was used to fix the sample size in advance, and group allocation was not hidden from the investigators. In cross-validation, a model built on a 13 V-J signature told ophthalmopathy apart from stable hyperthyroidism with 87.88% sensitivity and around 81% specificity, and in testing the same model reached 80%/75%. In validation, the model predicted progression to ophthalmopathy a median of roughly 6.5 months before onset, with over 60% sensitivity and about 72% specificity. Most expanded thyroid clonotypes (frequency above 0.001) were also detected in blood, suggesting blood repertoires may reflect thyroid immune responses.

Remarks on this clonotype: Its antigen target is currently unknown. No base quality values were provided; no much bigger clone lies one nucleotide off.

A patient counted as having stable Graves' hyperthyroidism if no progression to ophthalmopathy occurred over 18 months of follow-up. Hyperthyroidism patients were aged 18 to 65 years and newly diagnosed, with disease duration of less than 2 months. The study excluded patients with uncontrolled infections, other autoimmune diseases, pregnancy or lactation. Diagnoses were established on the basis of clinical symptoms, serum thyroxine and TRAb, thyroid ultrasound, and orbital computed tomography. Ficoll-Paque density gradient centrifugation was used to isolate PBMCs from around 9.1 ml of fresh peripheral blood. Total RNA was extracted with Trizol reagent, and quality was checked on an Agilent 2100 Bioanalyzer. The TCR beta CDR3 regions were amplified from the RNA transcripts. The TCR CDR3 was subjected to a first round of RT-PCR using the HTBI primer set and the Qiagen OneStep RT-PCR kit. A second multiplex PCR round built the libraries, followed by size selection and purification. The libraries were sequenced on an Illumina HiSeq2000 using paired-end 100 bp reads. The source study handled its data this way. SOAPnuke was used to process the raw data, with reads discarded if the reads contained adapters or uncalled bases, had a mean Phred below 15, or lacked an exact constant-primer or identifier match. COPE v1.2.5 was used to merge high-quality paired reads, and clonotypes were defined as unique nucleotide sequences. MiTCR v1.1 was used to align the clonotypes against IMGT TRBV, TRBD and TRBJ reference segments. The analysis included only V-J combinations with a frequency above 0.0001, which together covered roughly 99% of the repertoires. The TCS score was defined as F50 (clonal expansion) divided by E x V (chaos), with BLOSUM62-based TCRdist calculated between CDR3 peptides within each V-J. Welch's t-statistics and random forest reduced around 510 V-J features to 10 to 15, which were used in a naive Bayes classifier (R e1071). TCRdb took the public reads, trimmed them with fastp at Q25, ran MiXCR for clone calling and kept in-frame beta chains. Every entry covers one CDR3 protein and lists the most common genes and DNA from its rows. The V and J calls, along with clone size, are taken from TCRdb and not from the paper's own processing. The sample table contains 300,000 or so distinct CDR3 sequences; only one count was recorded for about 18% of them. About 53% of the sample rests with the top ten.

Per the germline V gene (reference sequence), LGHDT is the CDR1 and YNNKEL is the CDR2. Trimming removed 0 bases from V and 3 bases from J, leaving 9 bases between the germline ends. The CDR3 goes from the cysteine to the phenylalanine over 15 residues. Only CDR3 DNA remains: 45 bases, in frame from the first base. Sequencing used blood. The receptor's source is a woman aged 45-65 years with Graves' hyperthyroidism. The chain links TRBV3-1 with TRBJ1-5; no D gene is confidently identified. Here the CDR3 is given as CASSQDAGNNQPQHF. In nucleotide form, the sequence is TGTGCCAGCAGCCAAGATGCTGGGAACAATCAGCCCCAGCATTTT. The entire variable domain, with the stretches around the CDR3 drawn from the reference TRBV3-1 and TRBJ1-5 proteins, is DTAVSQTPKYLVTQMGNDKSIKCEQNLGHDTMYWYKQDSKKFLKIMFSYNNKELIINETVPNRFSPKSPDKAHLNLHINSLELGDSAVYFCASSQDAGNNQPQHFGDGTRLSIL.